One sample yielded the 10 T cell receptor beta chains listed below, sequenced in a study of beta chain features in type 1 diabetes. Study-level results: People with Type 1 diabetes carried modestly yet significantly shorter TCRB CDR3s in all four CD4+ subsets.

These TCRs' antigens remain unknown. As every portion of the isolated RNA was reverse transcribed, the sequencing read expressed TCRB transcripts. TCRdb's copy holds only in-frame clones and misses some; the assay was immunoSEQ multiplex PCR. The sample gives hundreds of thousands of clones, 10% to 15% of which show up once; 0.008% to 0.011% is in the top ten. Sequences were obtained from naive CD4+ T cells from blood. Every receptor here comes from a woman under 30 with type 1 diabetes.

The gene calls are TRBV5-1 and TRBJ2-1; perhaps TRBD2 as D (6 bases). The length of the CDR3 is 14 residues. V was pared by 4 bases and J by 0 bases, with 8 bases between. Germline V gene sequence: CDR1 SGHRS, CDR2 YFSETQ. CDR3 amino acids: CASSSSGSYNEQFF. The CDR3 region has the DNA TGCGCCAGCAGCAGTAGCGGCTCCTACAATGAGCAGTTCTTC.

V usage is TRBV5-4 and J usage is TRBJ2-1, with 14 bases matching TRBD2. Germline V gene lookup returns CDR1 SGHNT and CDR2 YYREEE (reference sequence). This CDR3 spans 16 amino acids. The V and J ends lost 4 bases and 4 bases, in that order; junction bases with no gene match: 4. CDR3 in amino acids: CASSLGTSGRYNEQFF. Written as DNA, the CDR3 is TGTGCCAGCAGCCTAGGGACTAGCGGGAGATACAATGAGCAGTTCTTC.

This clone was seen more than once but under ten times. The chain links TRBV2 to TRBJ2-2, with a weak D call TRBD2 (5 bases). The length of the CDR3 is 15 residues. With 6 bases removed from V and 1 base from J, the gap between germline ends came to 12 bases. CDR1 and CDR2 (germline): SNHLY, FYNNEI. The CDR3 protein is CASRKSGGNTGELFF. CDR3 coding DNA: TGTGCCAGCAGAAAAAGCGGTGGGAACACCGGGGAGCTGTTTTTT.

The chain links TRBV5-1 to TRBJ2-3; no clear D gene. Trimming took 4 bases from V and 6 from J, leaving 9 bases between them. Germline V lookup: CDR1 SGHRS, CDR2 YFSETQ. This CDR3 is 12 amino acids long. CDR3 sequence reads: CASSHQVDTQYF. The CDR3 DNA is TGCGCCAGCAGCCATCAGGTGGATACGCAGTATTTT.

Points on this clone: The sample contains more than one DNA sequence encoding this CDR3. The chain employs TRBV9 and TRBJ1-2; 7 bases are shared with TRBD1. The CDR3 is made up of 13 amino acids. Germline CDR1 and CDR2: SGDLS and YYNGEE. V lost 2 bases, J lost 2 bases, and 0 bases stayed unmatched. The CDR3 region is CASSVDRNYGYTF. CDR3 bases: TGTGCCAGCAGCGTGGACAGGAACTATGGCTACACCTTC.

This chain uses TRBV28 with TRBJ1-1, with 7 bases matching TRBD1. The V gene's germline CDR1 is MDHEN and CDR2 SYDVKM. The junction had 7 bases not matched to a gene; V was cut back by 7 bases and J by 2 bases. The CDR3 length is 14 residues. The CDR3 reads CASKRPGGNTEAFF. CDR3 sequence (DNA): TGTGCCAGCAAAAGGCCAGGGGGAAACACTGAAGCTTTCTTT.

V gene TRBV7-9 combines with J gene TRBJ1-2; D uncertain. Trimming removed 6 bases at V and 8 bases at J, with 16 bases between. This CDR3 contains 13 residues. Germline V lookup: CDR1 SEHNR, CDR2 FQNEAQ (reference sequence). The DNA for the CDR3 is TGTGCCAGCAGACCCGGAGGAGATGGGGGCTACACCTTC. Its protein product is CASRPGGDGGYTF.

This clone was detected a few times. V and J are TRBV14 and TRBJ2-3; 9 bases align to TRBD2. Looked up from germline, CDR1 is SGHDN and CDR2 is FVKESK. J gave up 2 bases and V 4 bases, and 7 bases lay outside the gene matches. The CDR3 runs 16 residues. In DNA, the CDR3 is TGTGCCAGCAGCCCTATAGCGGGGGCCATCACAGATACGCAGTATTTT. It codes for CASSPIAGAITDTQYF.

V is TRBV5-1 and J is TRBJ2-7, with D maybe TRBD1 (6 bases). The germline V gene encodes CDR1 SGHRS and CDR2 YFSETQ. The CDR3 runs to 13 residues. Deletions cut 3 bases from V and 2 bases from J, with 9 bases between. This CDR3 is CASSSGTTYEQYF. CDR3 sequence (DNA): TGCGCCAGCAGCTCCGGGACAACCTACGAGCAGTACTTC. Full variable domain (missing parts from reference TRBV5-1 and TRBJ2-7): KAGVTQTPRYLIKTRGQQVTLSCSPISGHRSVSWYQQTPGQGLQFLFEYFSETQRNKGNFPGRFSGRQFSNSRSEMNVSTLELGDSALYLCASSSGTTYEQYFGPGTRLTVT.

The rearrangement joins TRBV7-9 to TRBJ1-1; D gene ambiguous. This CDR3 has 14 amino acids. Germline lookup yields CDR1 SEHNR and CDR2 FQNEAQ (reference sequence). V was clipped by 1 base and J by 3 bases, with 9 bases between them. Written as DNA, the CDR3 is TGTGCCAGCAGCTTAGATGGAGTCGACACTGAAGCTTTCTTT. Translating it yields CASSLDGVDTEAFF.